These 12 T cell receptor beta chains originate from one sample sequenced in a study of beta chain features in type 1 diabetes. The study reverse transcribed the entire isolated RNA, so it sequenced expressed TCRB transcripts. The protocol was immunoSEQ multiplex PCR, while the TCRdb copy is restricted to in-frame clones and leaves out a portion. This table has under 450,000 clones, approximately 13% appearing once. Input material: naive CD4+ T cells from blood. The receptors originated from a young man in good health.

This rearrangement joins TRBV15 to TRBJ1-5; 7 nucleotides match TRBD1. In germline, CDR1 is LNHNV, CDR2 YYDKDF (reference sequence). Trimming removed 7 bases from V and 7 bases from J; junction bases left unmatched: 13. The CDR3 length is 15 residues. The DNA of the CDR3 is TGTGCCACCACCGGAGAGTCGGCAGGGGGGCAGCCCCAGCATTTT. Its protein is CATTGESAGGQPQHF. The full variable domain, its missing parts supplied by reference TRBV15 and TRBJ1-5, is DAMVIQNPRYQVTQFGKPVTLSCSQTLNHNVMYWYQQKSSQAPKLLFHYYDKDFNNEADTPDNFQSRRPNTSFCFLDIRSPGLGDTAMYLCATTGESAGGQPQHFGDGTRLSIL.

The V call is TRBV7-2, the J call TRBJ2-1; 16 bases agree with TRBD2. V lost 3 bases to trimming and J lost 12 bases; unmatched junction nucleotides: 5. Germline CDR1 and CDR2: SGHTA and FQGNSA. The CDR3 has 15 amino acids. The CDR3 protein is CASSLGLAGGPGQFF. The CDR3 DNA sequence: TGTGCCAGCAGCTTGGGACTAGCGGGAGGGCCGGGGCAGTTCTTC.

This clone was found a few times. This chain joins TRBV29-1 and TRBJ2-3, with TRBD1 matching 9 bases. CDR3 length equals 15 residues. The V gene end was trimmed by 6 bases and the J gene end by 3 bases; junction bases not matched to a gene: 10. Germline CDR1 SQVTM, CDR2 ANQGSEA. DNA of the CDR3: TGCAGCGTCCGAGAGGGACAGGGTATAACAGATACGCAGTATTTT. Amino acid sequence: CSVREGQGITDTQYF.

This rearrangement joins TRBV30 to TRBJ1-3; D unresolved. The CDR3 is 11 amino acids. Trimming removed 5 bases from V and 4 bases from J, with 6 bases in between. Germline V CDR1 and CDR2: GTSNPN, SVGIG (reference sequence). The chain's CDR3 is CAWGSGNTIYF. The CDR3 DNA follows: TGTGCCTGGGGCTCGGGAAACACCATATATTTT.

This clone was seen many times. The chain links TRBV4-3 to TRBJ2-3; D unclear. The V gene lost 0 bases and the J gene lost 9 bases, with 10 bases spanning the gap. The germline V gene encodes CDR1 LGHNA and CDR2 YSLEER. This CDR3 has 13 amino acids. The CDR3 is CASSQDISRTQYF. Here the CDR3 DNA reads TGCGCCAGCAGCCAAGACATCTCTCGCACGCAGTATTTT.

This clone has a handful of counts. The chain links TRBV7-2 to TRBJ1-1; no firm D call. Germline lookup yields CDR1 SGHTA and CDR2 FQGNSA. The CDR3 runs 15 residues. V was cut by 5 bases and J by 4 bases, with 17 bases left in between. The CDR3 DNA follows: TGTGCCAGCAGCCGCCAAGGCGGGCGGGGCACTGAAGCTTTCTTT. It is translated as CASSRQGGRGTEAFF.

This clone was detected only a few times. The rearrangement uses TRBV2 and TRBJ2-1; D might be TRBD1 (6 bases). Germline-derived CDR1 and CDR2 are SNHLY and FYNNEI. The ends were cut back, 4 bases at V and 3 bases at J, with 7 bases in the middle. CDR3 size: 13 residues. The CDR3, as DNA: TGTGCCAGCAGTGGGGACATCTACAATGAGCAGTTCTTC. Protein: CASSGDIYNEQFF.

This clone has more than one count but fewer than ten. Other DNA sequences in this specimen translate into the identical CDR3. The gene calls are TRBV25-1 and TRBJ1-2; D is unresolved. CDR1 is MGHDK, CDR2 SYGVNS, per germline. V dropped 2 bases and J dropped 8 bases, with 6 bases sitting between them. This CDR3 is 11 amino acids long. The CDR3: CASSEGGGYTF. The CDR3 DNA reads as TGTGCCAGCAGTGAAGGTGGCGGCTACACCTTC.

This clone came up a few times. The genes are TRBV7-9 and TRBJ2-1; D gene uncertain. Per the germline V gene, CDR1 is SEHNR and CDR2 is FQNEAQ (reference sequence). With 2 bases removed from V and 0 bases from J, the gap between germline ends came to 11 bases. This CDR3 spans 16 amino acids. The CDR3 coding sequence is TGTGCCAGCAGCTTAATCGACTTCGGCTCCTACAATGAGCAGTTCTTC. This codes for CASSLIDFGSYNEQFF.

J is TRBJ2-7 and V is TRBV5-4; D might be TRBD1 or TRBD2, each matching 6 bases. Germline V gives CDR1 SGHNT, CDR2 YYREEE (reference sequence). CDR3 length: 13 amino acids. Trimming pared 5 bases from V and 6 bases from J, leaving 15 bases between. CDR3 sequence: CASSSGGGREQYV. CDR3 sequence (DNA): TGTGCCAGCAGTTCCGGAGGGGGTCGCGAGCAGTACGTC.

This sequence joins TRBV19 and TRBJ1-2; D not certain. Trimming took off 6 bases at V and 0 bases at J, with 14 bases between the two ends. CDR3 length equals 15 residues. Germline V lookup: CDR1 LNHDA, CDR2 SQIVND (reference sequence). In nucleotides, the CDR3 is TGTGCCAGTAGGAGGGATCCCCGAGCTAACTATGGCTACACCTTC. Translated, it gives CASRRDPRANYGYTF.

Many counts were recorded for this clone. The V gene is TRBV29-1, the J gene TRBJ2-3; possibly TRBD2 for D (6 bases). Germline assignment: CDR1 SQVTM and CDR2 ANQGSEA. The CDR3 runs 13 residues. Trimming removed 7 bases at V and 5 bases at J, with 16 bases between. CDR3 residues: CSALPGGVDTQYF. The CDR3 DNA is TGCAGCGCTCTACCTGGCGGGGTAGATACGCAGTATTTT.